Each of the 22 T cell receptor beta chains below was sequenced from the same sample in a study of PD-1 blockade in classical Hodgkin lymphoma. Relapses following autologous stem cell transplantation were seen in all patients, with brentuximab vedotin exposure varying. Data came from immunoSEQ multiplex PCR; TCRdb stores just in-frame clones and leaves some out. The table has approximately 73,000 clones, 85% to 95% seen once; the top ten hold around 8.5%. The sample consisted of peripheral blood mononuclear cells (PBMCs), taken at baseline. These receptors originate from a human donor with classical Hodgkin lymphoma.

The table lists this clone with a few counts. The chain uses TRBV7-3 and TRBJ2-7; TRBD2 matches 14 bases. The V segment lost 5 bases and the J segment 0 bases; nucleotides outside the gene matches: 15. This CDR3 comprises 20 residues. CDR1 is SGHTA and CDR2 is FQGTGA in the germline V gene. The CDR3 region is CASSHLRGLAGAGGSYEQYF. The CDR3 DNA reads as TGTGCCAGCAGCCACCTTCGGGGACTAGCGGGGGCAGGGGGCTCCTACGAGCAGTACTTC.

The rearrangement uses TRBV2 and TRBJ2-5; 13 nucleotides line up with TRBD2. Trimming removed 4 bases from V and 3 bases from J; junction bases left unmatched: 11. The CDR3 is 18 residues long. CDR1 SNHLY and CDR2 FYNNEI come from the germline V gene. The CDR3 region is CASSGGQLAGGNKETQYF. The CDR3 DNA reads TGTGCCAGCAGTGGAGGACAACTAGCGGGGGGGAATAAAGAGACCCAGTACTTC.

V and J are TRBV19 and TRBJ1-1; D remains ambiguous. V dropped 3 bases and J dropped 2 bases, with 13 bases sitting between them. The germline CDR1 and CDR2 sequences are LNHDA and SQIVND (reference sequence). This CDR3 spans 15 amino acids. The chain's CDR3 is CASSMNAQENTEAFF. The CDR3, as DNA: TGTGCCAGTAGTATGAACGCGCAGGAAAACACTGAAGCTTTCTTT. The variable domain in full, with the rest retrieved from reference TRBV19 and TRBJ1-1, is DGGITQSPKYLFRKEGQNVTLSCEQNLNHDAMYWYRQDPGQGLRLIYYSQIVNDFQKGDIAEGYSVSREKKESFPLTVTSAQKNPTAFYLCASSMNAQENTEAFFGQGTRLTVV.

This chain joins TRBV7-6 and TRBJ1-1, with D uncertain. The CDR3 length is 12 residues. The V end lost 4 bases, the J end lost 8 bases, and 11 bases lay between the germline ends. Germline V CDR1 and CDR2: SGHVS, FNYEAQ. The CDR3 DNA is TGTGCCAGCAGCTCAACGGCAAGCGAAGCTTTCTTT. Its translation is CASSSTASEAFF.

The J gene is TRBJ2-1, the V gene TRBV5-4; 11 bases map to TRBD2. V lost 0 bases to trimming and J lost 4 bases; unmatched junction nucleotides: 6. Germline V gene lookup returns CDR1 SGHNT and CDR2 YYREEE (reference sequence). The CDR3 spans 17 residues. In DNA form, the CDR3 reads TGTGCCAGCAGCTTGGGTGCCGGGACTAGCGGTTACAATGAGCAGTTCTTC. Its protein is CASSLGAGTSGYNEQFF.

V gene TRBV28 combines with J gene TRBJ2-7; possibly TRBD1 for D (8 bases). Germline CDR1 MDHEN, CDR2 SYDVKM. V shed 6 bases and J shed 2 bases, with 23 bases lying between them. This CDR3 has 17 residues. In DNA form, the CDR3 reads TGTGCCAGCAGACTCGGACAGGGAGGGGGGAATCCCTACGAGCAGTACTTC. Protein: CASRLGQGGGNPYEQYF.

As DNA, the CDR3 is TGTGCCAGTAGTACGACAGGACCCTACGAGCAGTACTTC. Translated, it gives CASSTTGPYEQYF. V is TRBV19 and J is TRBJ2-7; tentative D call: TRBD1 (6 bases). CDR1 and CDR2 (germline): LNHDA, SQIVND (reference sequence). This CDR3 has 13 residues. The V gene lost 4 bases and the J gene lost 2 bases, with 9 bases spanning the gap.

The chain links TRBV4-1 to TRBJ2-1; 12 nucleotides align to TRBD2. The CDR3 extends over 18 amino acids. From germline, CDR1 is MGHRA and CDR2 YSYEKL. J gave up 7 bases and V 1 base, and 11 bases lay outside the gene matches. CDR3 nucleotides: TGCGCCAGCAGCCAAGTGGACTTGGGACTAGCGGGCGGGAATGAGCAGTTCTTC. Its translation is CASSQVDLGLAGGNEQFF.

V is TRBV9 and J is TRBJ1-2; 7 positions agree with TRBD1. The CDR3 runs to 18 residues. V was pared by 2 bases and J by 0 bases, with 13 bases of the junction left unmatched. Germline V gene sequence: CDR1 SGDLS, CDR2 YYNGEE. CDR3 DNA sequence: TGTGCCAGCAGCGTTCAGGGGGACAGAGTCCCCCCTAACTATGGCTACACCTTC. This codes for CASSVQGDRVPPNYGYTF.

This clone was seen a single time. The V call is TRBV12-5, the J call TRBJ2-7; D is possibly TRBD1 or TRBD2 (7 bases each). Trimming took off 8 bases at V and 6 bases at J, with 11 bases between the two ends. Germline V lookup: CDR1 LGHNT, CDR2 FRNRAP. The CDR3 is made up of 11 amino acids. The CDR3 sequence: CASQGGVEQYF. The CDR3 DNA sequence: TGTGCTAGTCAGGGGGGGGTCGAGCAGTACTTC.

The rearrangement links TRBV4-1 to TRBJ2-5; 10 bases match TRBD2. This CDR3 comprises 16 residues. Germline V gene sequence: CDR1 MGHRA, CDR2 YSYEKL. Unmatched junction bases numbered 8, after V lost 2 bases and J lost 5 bases. This CDR3 is CASSQNSGGPFETQYF. The CDR3 coding sequence is TGCGCCAGCAGCCAAAATAGCGGGGGGCCGTTTGAGACCCAGTACTTC.

The rearrangement links TRBV11-1 to TRBJ2-2; D may be TRBD2 (5 bases). CDR1 is SGHAT, CDR2 FQDESV, per germline (reference sequence). With 5 bases removed from V and 3 bases from J, the gap between germline ends came to 19 bases. The CDR3 is 17 amino acids. The CDR3 loop is CASSTRGRGWDTGELFF. The CDR3 region has the DNA TGTGCCAGCAGCACCCGCGGGCGCGGGTGGGACACCGGGGAGCTGTTTTTT.

This clone was found once. The rearrangement joins TRBV13 to TRBJ2-1; no reliable D call. The germline V gene has CDR1 PRHDT and CDR2 FYEKMQ (reference sequence). Trimming cost V 5 bases and J 0 bases, with 11 bases left between them. The CDR3 is 15 amino acids. The CDR3 nucleotides read TGTGCCAGCAGCCCCTACATCAGCTCCTACAATGAGCAGTTCTTC. Its protein is CASSPYISSYNEQFF.

V gene TRBV6-1 combines with J gene TRBJ1-5; 7 bases match TRBD1. The CDR3 extends over 15 amino acids. CDR1 MNHNS and CDR2 SASEGT come from the germline V gene. The junction had 12 bases not matched to a gene; V was cut back by 6 bases and J by 7 bases. CDR3 DNA: TGTGCCAGCAGACATACACAGGGGCTGGAGCAGCCCCAGCATTTT. Its protein product is CASRHTQGLEQPQHF.

The CDR3 nucleotides are TGTGCCACCATGCCCACCGAATCCTATAATTCACCCCTCCACTTT. Translation: CATMPTESYNSPLHF. The rearrangement uses TRBV2 and TRBJ1-6; unclear D gene. CDR1 and CDR2 from the germline V gene are SNHLY and FYNNEI. The CDR3 runs 15 residues. V dropped 10 bases and J dropped 1 base, with 14 bases sitting between them.

The genes are TRBV5-1 and TRBJ1-2; maybe TRBD1 (5 bases). The germline V gene has CDR1 SGHRS and CDR2 YFSETQ. The CDR3 runs to 17 residues. V lost 4 bases to trimming and J lost 4 bases, with 23 bases between them. CDR3 in amino acids: CASSLGTDTVRPYGYTF. In nucleotides, the CDR3 is TGCGCCAGCAGCCTCGGGACCGACACCGTTCGTCCCTATGGCTACACCTTC.

The chain employs TRBV6-5 and TRBJ2-7, with D maybe TRBD2 (6 bases). V dropped 5 bases and J dropped 3 bases, with 17 bases sitting between them. Germline V gives CDR1 MNHEY, CDR2 SVGAGI. The CDR3 contains 15 residues. CDR3 bases: TGTGCCAGCAGTCTTGGACCCGGAGGGCACTACGAGCAGTACTTC. Translated: CASSLGPGGHYEQYF.

The CDR3 loop reads CASNDRALGYGYTF. CDR3 DNA: TGTGCCAGCAACGACCGGGCCCTCGGGTATGGCTACACCTTC. The chain employs TRBV7-9 and TRBJ1-2; D unclear. Germline CDR1 SEHNR, CDR2 FQNEAQ (reference sequence). The CDR3 sequence is 14 residues long. Deletions cut 7 bases from V and 5 bases from J, with 17 bases between.

V and J are TRBV11-2 and TRBJ2-7; 7 bases align to TRBD1. Trimming cost V 5 bases and J 1 base; bases outside gene matches: 8. The CDR3 spans 15 residues. Germline values: CDR1 SGHAT, CDR2 FQNNGV. The CDR3 region has the DNA TGTGCCAGCAGCACATGGACAGGCGGTTCCTACGAGCAGTACTTC. It codes for CASSTWTGGSYEQYF.

The chain recombines TRBV6-1 with TRBJ1-3; perhaps TRBD1 as D (5 bases). V lost 5 bases to trimming and J lost 3 bases, with 11 bases between them. CDR1 and CDR2 from the germline V gene are MNHNS and SASEGT. The CDR3 consists of 14 residues. The CDR3 spells CASSLDSFGNTIYF. In nucleotides, the CDR3 is TGTGCCAGCAGTTTAGACAGCTTTGGAAACACCATATATTTT.

The chain couples TRBV5-1 to TRBJ1-1; 9 bases match TRBD1. The CDR3 length is 16 residues. Trimming removed 1 base from V and 6 bases from J; junction bases left unmatched: 10. CDR1 and CDR2 from the germline V gene are SGHRS and YFSETQ. The CDR3 loop reads CASSLTGQGPIAEAFF. The DNA for the CDR3 is TGCGCCAGCAGCTTGACGGGACAGGGACCTATCGCTGAAGCTTTCTTT.

The rearrangement uses TRBV4-2 and TRBJ2-5; 7 nucleotides align to TRBD1. The J segment lost 5 bases and the V segment lost 3 bases, leaving 9 bases of the junction unmatched. The CDR3 is made up of 15 amino acids. Germline CDR1 LGHNA, CDR2 YNFKEQ. Here the CDR3 reads CASSHPTGPRETQYF. DNA for the CDR3: TGTGCCAGCAGCCACCCGACAGGGCCGCGGGAGACCCAGTACTTC.